This section outlines one TCR beta chain sequence together with its context. What this receptor recognizes is not known. Base qualities are not provided; no much larger clone lies one nucleotide away. TCRbeta CDR3 regions were amplified from genomic DNA by means of the immunoSEQ Assay, a bias-controlled multiplex PCR. From the authors' description of their analysis: Nucleated cell counts per sample were estimated from amplification of reference gene primers within the assay. Sequence reads were collapsed and filtered to measure the absolute abundance of every unique TCRbeta CDR3 rearrangement. Productive Simpson clonality was computed per sample as the square root of Simpson's diversity index over productive rearrangements. Not all clones reach the TCRdb copy of this immuneACCESS table, which keeps in-frame sequences only. Checked studies attribute under half of the gap to unresolved V genes and leave the rest unexplained. That table supplies the V and J calls and clone size; D and trimming were determined from the DNA. This sample holds 150,000 to 250,000 clones; approximately 86% were observed only once. Around 2.1% of the sample goes to the ten largest clones.

This sample was taken from a study of blood T cell repertoires in COVID-19 (dated by TCRdb to the early 2020s). Study-wide context: The collaborator samples originated in the United States, Italy and Spain and spanned the acute and convalescent phases of COVID-19. The repertoires were released in a freely available public database meant as a resource for research on the immune response to SARS-CoV-2. The prospective study material was composed of cDNA or gDNA derived from T cells, B-cell-depleted T cells, or PBMCs. Where available, HLA class I and class II types were obtained from metadata supplied by the sample provider rather than from assay-based typing. Deeply sampled blood TCRbeta repertoires from subjects exposed to, actively infected with, or recovered from COVID-19 were included in the dataset. Nearly every sample came with metadata listing a de-identified subject ID, COVID-19 status, age in years and sex. Samples came from the ongoing ImmuneRACE study (first 160 participants) plus 1,254 subjects from 6 global collaborators. Study-wide findings and limitations: Clinical and demographic metadata were provided uncurated, with the amount varying by source and participant.

Participants in the prospective study were aged 18 to 89 years, lived in 20 to 25 United States geographic areas, and enrolled through a virtual design. Cohort assignment in the prospective study relied on participant-reported clinical history from a screening survey and a study questionnaire. Recovered participants in ImmuneRACE Cohort 3 were defined by two consecutive negative NP/OP PCR tests, clearance by a healthcare professional, or resolution of symptoms. Mobile phlebotomists in the prospective study collected whole blood, serum and a nasopharyngeal or oropharyngeal swab from every participant. Over a roughly 2-month period, participants in the prospective study had the option of providing additional blood draws and questionnaires. Blood samples from the prospective study were shipped frozen or at room temperature prior to DNA extraction. Trimming accounts for 6 bases at V and 3 bases at J, while the number of junction bases matched to no gene is 5. For CDR1 and CDR2, the germline V gene (reference sequence) lists MNHEY and SMNVEV. The CDR3 goes from the cysteine to the phenylalanine over 15 residues. The read is trimmed to its CDR3 DNA, 45 bases read in frame from base 1.

This TCR derives from a woman in her 30s who had recovered from COVID-19. The chain was built from TRBV27 and TRBJ2-7; TRBD2 matches 13 bases in the middle. The sequencing input was PBMCs or T cells enriched from blood (not recorded which). The CDR3 protein is CASRSTSGRLYEQYF. In nucleotides, the sequence is TGTGCCAGCAGATCGACTAGCGGGAGGCTCTACGAGCAGTACTTC.